This T cell receptor beta chain is drawn from a study of tumor and adjacent non-tumor tissue in lung cancer. In the study overall: Patients comprised eleven to twelve adenocarcinoma, 2 squamous cell carcinoma and 1 small cell lung cancer. Patients were aged roughly 31 to 76, some 10 men and roughly 5 women, stage I to III. Each sample yielded roughly 4.2 million productive TCRbeta reads on average. Whole-study findings and limits: Compared with tumor, normal lung showed significantly lower TCR diversity.

RNA was extracted from bulk tissue without any cell sorting. Three rounds of nested PCR, following a modified ARM-PCR protocol, produced the TCRbeta library. MiXCR, run by TCRdb on the multiplex PCR reads, gives a single entry per CDR3 protein. The sample lists roughly 120,000 distinct CDR3 sequences, around 75% occurring once. About this clonotype: Antigen specificity is unknown. The junction departs from the called germline gene at one end, perhaps through a read error.

The CDR3 is 15 amino acids. Germline V gives CDR1 SGHNT, CDR2 YENEEA. This sequence was found in a woman aged 55-70 years with non-small cell lung cancer. The chain links TRBV11-3 to TRBJ2-3; D uncertain. Source material: lung tumor tissue. CDR3 sequence: CASSLGAPTTDAQYF. Written as DNA, the CDR3 is TGTGCCAGCAGTCTCGGAGCGCCAACCACAGATGCGCAGTATTTT.